This TCR beta chain is from a study of beta chain features in type 1 diabetes. Study-wide points: For type 1 diabetes patients, VDJ junctions showed fewer insertions and more deletions.

CDR3 size: 15 residues. Looked up from germline, CDR1 is SGHTA and CDR2 is FQGNSA. J lost 9 bases, V lost 5 bases, and 11 bases had no gene match. Reverse transcription of all isolated RNA meant that expressed TCRB transcripts were sequenced. Sequencing was performed with immunoSEQ multiplex PCR; in TCRdb, only in-frame clones are kept and a portion is missing. The data contain 400,000 to 550,000 clones, 9.5% to 12% of them singletons. As concerns this clone: Its antigen is unidentified.

The TCR was taken from a young woman in good health. Sequenced sample: naive CD4+ T cells from blood. The rearrangement links TRBV7-2 to TRBJ2-4; 9 bases are shared with TRBD2. The CDR3, as DNA: TGTGCCAGCAGCGAGACGGAAGCGGGAGGTACCATTCAGTACTTC. As protein: CASSETEAGGTIQYF. Using reference TRBV7-2 and TRBJ2-4 for the parts outside the CDR3, the full variable domain is GAGVSQSPSNKVTEKGKDVELRCDPISGHTALYWYRQSLGQGLEFLIYFQGNSAPDKSGLPSDRFSAERTGGSVSTLTIQRTQQEDSAVYLCASSETEAGGTIQYFGAGTRLSVL.